This T cell receptor (beta chain) is from a study of blood T cell repertoires in COVID-19. At the level of the study: The samples span acute and convalescent COVID-19 from the United States, Italy and Spain. In each case, the material was cDNA or gDNA derived from T cells, B-cell-depleted T cells, or PBMCs.

The J segment lost 5 bases and the V segment lost 3 bases, leaving 14 bases of the junction unmatched. The CDR3 spans 17 residues. CDR1 is SGHNT, CDR2 YYREEE, per germline (reference sequence). In the original processing: Amplifying reference gene primers gave estimates of nucleated cell counts. This table comes from immunoSEQ multiplex PCR, and its TCRdb copy is limited to in-frame clones, with some not included. That table supplies the V and J calls and clone size; D and trimming were determined from the DNA. The sample carries hundreds of thousands of clones, roughly 85% recorded once. The rearrangement links TRBV5-4 to TRBJ2-1, with TRBD2 matching 7 bases. This receptor was taken from a woman in her 70s with active or convalescent COVID-19. The sequenced material came from peripheral blood. This CDR3 is CASSSNMGGRGHNEQFF. The CDR3 nucleotides read TGTGCCAGCAGCTCAAACATGGGGGGGAGAGGTCACAATGAGCAGTTCTTC.